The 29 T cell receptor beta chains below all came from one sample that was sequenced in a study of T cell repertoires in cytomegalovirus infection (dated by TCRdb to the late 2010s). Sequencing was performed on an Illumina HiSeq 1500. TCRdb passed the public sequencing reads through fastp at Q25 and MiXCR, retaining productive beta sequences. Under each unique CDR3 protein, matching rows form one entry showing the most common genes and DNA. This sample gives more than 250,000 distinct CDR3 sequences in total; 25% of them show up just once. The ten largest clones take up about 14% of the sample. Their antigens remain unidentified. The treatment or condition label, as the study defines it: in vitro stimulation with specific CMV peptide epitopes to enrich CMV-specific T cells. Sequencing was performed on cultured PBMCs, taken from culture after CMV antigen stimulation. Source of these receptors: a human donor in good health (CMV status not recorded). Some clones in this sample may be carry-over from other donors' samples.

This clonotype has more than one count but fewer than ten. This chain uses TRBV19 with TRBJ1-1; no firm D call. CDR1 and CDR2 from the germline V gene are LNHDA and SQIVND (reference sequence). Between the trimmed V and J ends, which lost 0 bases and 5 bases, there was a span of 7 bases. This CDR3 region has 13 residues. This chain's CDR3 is CASSIDPGTEAFF. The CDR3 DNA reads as TGTGCCAGTAGTATAGATCCGGGGACTGAAGCTTTCTTT. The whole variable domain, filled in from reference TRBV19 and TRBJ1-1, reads DGGITQSPKYLFRKEGQNVTLSCEQNLNHDAMYWYRQDPGQGLRLIYYSQIVNDFQKGDIAEGYSVSREKKESFPLTVTSAQKNPTAFYLCASSIDPGTEAFFGQGTRLTVV.

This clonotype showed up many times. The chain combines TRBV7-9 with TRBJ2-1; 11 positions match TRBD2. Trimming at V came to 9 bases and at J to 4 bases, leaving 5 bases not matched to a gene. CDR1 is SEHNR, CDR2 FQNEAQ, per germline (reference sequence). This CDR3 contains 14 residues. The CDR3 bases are TGTGCCAGTGGGGGGACTAGCGGTTACAATGAGCAGTTCTTC. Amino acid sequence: CASGGTSGYNEQFF.

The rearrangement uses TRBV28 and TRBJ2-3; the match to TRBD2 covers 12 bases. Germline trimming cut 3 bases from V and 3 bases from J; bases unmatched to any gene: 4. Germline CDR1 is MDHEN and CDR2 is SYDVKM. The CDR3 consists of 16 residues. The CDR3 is CASSLGLAGETDTQYF. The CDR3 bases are TGTGCCAGCAGTTTGGGACTAGCGGGCGAGACAGATACGCAGTATTTT. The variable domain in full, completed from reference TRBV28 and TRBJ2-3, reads DVKVTQSSRYLVKRTGEKVFLECVQDMDHENMFWYRQDPGLGLRLIYFSYDVKMKEKGDIPEGYSVSREKKERFSLILESASTNQTSMYLCASSLGLAGETDTQYFGPGTRLTVL.

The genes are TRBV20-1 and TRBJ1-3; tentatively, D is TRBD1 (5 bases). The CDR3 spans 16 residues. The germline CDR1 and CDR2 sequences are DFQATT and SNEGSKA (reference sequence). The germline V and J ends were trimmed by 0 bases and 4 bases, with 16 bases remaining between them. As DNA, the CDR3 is TGCAGTGCTAGAGATCTTCGGGGGGGAACGGGAAACACCATATATTTT. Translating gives CSARDLRGGTGNTIYF.

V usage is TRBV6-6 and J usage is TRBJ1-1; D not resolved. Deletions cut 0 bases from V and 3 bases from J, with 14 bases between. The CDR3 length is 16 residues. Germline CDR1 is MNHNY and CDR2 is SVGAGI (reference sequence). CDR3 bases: TGTGCCAGCAGTTACTCGAGTGTTGGTTTCGACACTGAAGCTTTCTTT. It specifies CASSYSSVGFDTEAFF.

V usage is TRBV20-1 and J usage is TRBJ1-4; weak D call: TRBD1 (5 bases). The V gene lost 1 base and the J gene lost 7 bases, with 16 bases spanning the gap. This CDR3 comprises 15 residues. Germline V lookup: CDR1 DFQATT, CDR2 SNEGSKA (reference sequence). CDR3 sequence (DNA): TGCAGTGCTAGAGCGGACGGGGCCCTTGGTGAAAAACTGTTTTTT. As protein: CSARADGALGEKLFF.

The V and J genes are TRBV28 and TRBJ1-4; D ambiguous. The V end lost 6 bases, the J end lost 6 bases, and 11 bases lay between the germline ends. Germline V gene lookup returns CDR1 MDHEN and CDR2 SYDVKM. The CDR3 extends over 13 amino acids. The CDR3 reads CASRSDGYEKLFF. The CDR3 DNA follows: TGTGCCAGCAGGTCGGACGGATATGAAAAACTGTTTTTT.

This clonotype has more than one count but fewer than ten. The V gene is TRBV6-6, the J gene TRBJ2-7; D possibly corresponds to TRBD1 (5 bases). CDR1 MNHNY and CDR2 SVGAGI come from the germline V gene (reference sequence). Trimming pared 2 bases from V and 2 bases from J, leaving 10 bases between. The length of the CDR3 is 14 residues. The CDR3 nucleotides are TGTGCCAGCAGTTACCTTGACAGAGCCTACGAGCAGTACTTC. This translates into CASSYLDRAYEQYF.

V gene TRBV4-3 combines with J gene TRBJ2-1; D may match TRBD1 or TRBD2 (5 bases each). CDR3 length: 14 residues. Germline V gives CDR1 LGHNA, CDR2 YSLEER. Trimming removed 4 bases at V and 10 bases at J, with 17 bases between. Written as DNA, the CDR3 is TGCGCCAGCAGCCGAGACTCGGGACGTTGGGAGCAGTTCTTC. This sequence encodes CASSRDSGRWEQFF.

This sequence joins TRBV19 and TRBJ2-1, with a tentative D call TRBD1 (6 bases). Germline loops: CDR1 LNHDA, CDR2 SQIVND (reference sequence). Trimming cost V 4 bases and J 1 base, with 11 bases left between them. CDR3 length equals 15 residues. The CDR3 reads CASSNGRGSYNEQFF. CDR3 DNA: TGTGCCAGTAGTAACGGTAGGGGGTCCTACAATGAGCAGTTCTTC.

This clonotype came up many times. The DNA of the CDR3 is TGTGCCAGCAGTTTATTTTTTTCCCGGGAGGGCCTCCTTAGAAATGAGCAGTTCTTC. This encodes CASSLFFSREGLLRNEQFF. The V call is TRBV27, the J call TRBJ2-1, with TRBD2 matching 8 bases. V trimming: 1 base; J trimming: 7 bases; junction bases outside the gene matches: 18. This CDR3 comprises 19 residues. Germline CDR1 MNHEY, CDR2 SMNVEV (reference sequence).

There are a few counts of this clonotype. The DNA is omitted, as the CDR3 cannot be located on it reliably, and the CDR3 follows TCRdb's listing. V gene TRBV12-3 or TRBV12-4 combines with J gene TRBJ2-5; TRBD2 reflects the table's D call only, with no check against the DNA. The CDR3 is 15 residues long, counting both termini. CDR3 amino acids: CASTLTASFLETQYF.

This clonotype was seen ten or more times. The CDR3 spells CASSFGQAYEQYF. The CDR3 region has the DNA TGTGCCAGCAGCTTTGGACAGGCGTACGAGCAGTACTTC. The chain links TRBV7-2 to TRBJ2-7, with 7 bases matching TRBD1. The CDR3 is 13 amino acids. Looked up from germline, CDR1 is SGHTA and CDR2 is FQGNSA. The J segment lost 4 bases and the V segment lost 3 bases, leaving 3 bases of the junction unmatched.

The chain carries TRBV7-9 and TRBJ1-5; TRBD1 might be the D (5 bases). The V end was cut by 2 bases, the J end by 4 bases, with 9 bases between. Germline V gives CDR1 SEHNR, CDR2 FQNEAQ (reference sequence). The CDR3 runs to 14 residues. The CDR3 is CASSLQEGNQPQHF. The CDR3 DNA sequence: TGTGCCAGCAGCTTACAGGAGGGGAATCAGCCCCAGCATTTT.

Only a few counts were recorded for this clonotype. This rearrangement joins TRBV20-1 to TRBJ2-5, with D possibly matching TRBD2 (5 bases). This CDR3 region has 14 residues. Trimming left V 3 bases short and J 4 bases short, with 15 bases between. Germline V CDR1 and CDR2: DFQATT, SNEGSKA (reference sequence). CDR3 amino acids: CSASSGPGGETQYF. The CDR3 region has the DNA TGCAGTGCTAGCTCCGGACCCGGAGGAGAGACCCAGTACTTC.

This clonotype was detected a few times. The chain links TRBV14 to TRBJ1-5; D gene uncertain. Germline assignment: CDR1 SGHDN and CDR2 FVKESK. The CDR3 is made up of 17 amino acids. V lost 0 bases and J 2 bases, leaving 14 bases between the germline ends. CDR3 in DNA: TGTGCCAGCAGCCAAGATGGGAGGGCCACTGGCAATCAGCCCCAGCATTTT. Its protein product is CASSQDGRATGNQPQHF.

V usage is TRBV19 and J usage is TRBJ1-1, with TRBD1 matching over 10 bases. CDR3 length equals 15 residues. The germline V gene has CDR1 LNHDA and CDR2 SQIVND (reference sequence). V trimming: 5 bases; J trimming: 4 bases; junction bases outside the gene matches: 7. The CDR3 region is CASSFLGTGATEAFF. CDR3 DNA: TGTGCCAGTAGTTTCCTCGGGACAGGGGCCACTGAAGCTTTCTTT.

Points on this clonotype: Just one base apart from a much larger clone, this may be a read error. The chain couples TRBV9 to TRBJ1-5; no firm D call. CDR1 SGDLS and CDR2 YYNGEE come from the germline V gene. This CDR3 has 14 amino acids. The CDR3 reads CASSVGLGFQPQPF. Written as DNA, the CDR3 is TGTGCCAGCAGCGTAGGTCTCGGGTTTCAGCCCCAGCCTTTT.

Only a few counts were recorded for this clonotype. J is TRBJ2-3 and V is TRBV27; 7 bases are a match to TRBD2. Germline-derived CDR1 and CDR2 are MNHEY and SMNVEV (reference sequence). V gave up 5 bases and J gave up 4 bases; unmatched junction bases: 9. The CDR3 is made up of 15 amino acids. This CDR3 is CASSPPASGSDTQYF. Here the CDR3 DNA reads TGTGCCAGCAGTCCACCGGCTAGCGGTTCAGATACGCAGTATTTT.

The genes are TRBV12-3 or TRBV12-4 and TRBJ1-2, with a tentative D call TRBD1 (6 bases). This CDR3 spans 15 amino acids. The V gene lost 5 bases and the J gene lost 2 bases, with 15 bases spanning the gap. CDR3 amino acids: CASSTTTGGNYGYTF. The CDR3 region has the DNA TGTGCCAGCAGTACTACGACAGGCGGAAACTATGGCTACACCTTC.

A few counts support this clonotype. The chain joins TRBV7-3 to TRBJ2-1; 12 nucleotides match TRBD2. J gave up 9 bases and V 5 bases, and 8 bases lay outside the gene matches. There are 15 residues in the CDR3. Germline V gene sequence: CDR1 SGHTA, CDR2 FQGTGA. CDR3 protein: CASSLRTSGIGEQFF. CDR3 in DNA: TGTGCCAGCAGCCTAAGGACTAGCGGGATTGGTGAGCAGTTCTTC. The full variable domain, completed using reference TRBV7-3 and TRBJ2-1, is GAGVSQTPSNKVTEKGKYVELRCDPISGHTALYWYRQSLGQGPEFLIYFQGTGAADDSGLPNDRFFAVRPEGSVSTLKIQRTERGDSAVYLCASSLRTSGIGEQFFGPGTRLTVL.

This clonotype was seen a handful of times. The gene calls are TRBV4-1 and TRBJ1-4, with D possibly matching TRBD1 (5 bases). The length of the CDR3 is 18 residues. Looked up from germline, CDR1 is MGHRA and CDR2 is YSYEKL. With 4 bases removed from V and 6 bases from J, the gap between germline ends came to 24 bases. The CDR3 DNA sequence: TGCGCCAGCAGCCCACTAATAGACAGCGCAGAGACTTATGAAAAACTGTTTTTT. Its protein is CASSPLIDSAETYEKLFF.

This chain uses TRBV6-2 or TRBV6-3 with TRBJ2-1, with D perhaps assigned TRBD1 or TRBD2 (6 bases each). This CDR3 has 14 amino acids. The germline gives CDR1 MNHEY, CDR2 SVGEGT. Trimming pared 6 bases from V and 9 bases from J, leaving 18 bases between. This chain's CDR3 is CASRPAGGESEQFF. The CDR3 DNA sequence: TGTGCCAGCAGACCAGCCGGGGGCGAAAGTGAGCAGTTCTTC.

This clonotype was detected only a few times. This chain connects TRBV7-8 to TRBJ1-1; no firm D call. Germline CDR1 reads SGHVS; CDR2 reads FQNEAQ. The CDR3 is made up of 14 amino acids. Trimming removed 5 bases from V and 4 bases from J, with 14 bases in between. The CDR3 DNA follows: TGTGCCAGCAGCGCGGACCCTGGGATCACTGAAGCTTTCTTT. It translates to CASSADPGITEAFF.

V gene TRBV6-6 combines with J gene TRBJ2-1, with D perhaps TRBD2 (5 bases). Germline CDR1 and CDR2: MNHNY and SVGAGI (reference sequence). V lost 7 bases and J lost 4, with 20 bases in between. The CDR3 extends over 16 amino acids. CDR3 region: CASKAGLRSLYNEQFF. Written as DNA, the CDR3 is TGTGCCAGCAAAGCCGGACTCCGAAGTCTATACAATGAGCAGTTCTTC.

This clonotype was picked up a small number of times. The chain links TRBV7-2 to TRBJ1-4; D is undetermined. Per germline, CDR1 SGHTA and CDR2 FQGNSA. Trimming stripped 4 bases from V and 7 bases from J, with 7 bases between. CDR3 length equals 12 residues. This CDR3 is CASSSLPEKLFF. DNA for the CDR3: TGTGCCAGCAGCTCATTACCTGAAAAACTGTTTTTT.

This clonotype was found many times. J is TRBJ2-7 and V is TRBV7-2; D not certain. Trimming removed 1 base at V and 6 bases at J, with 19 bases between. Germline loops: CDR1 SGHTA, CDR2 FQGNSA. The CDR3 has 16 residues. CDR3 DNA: TGTGCCAGCAGCTTAGGCGGCGGTTCCACCCCCCTCGAGCAGTACTTC. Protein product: CASSLGGGSTPLEQYF.

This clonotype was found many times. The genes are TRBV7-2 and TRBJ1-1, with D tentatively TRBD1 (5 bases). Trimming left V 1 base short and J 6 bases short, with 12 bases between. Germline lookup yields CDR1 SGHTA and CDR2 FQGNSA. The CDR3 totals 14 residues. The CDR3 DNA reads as TGTGCCAGCAGCTTAGAAAAGGGGATCGCTGAAGCTTTCTTT. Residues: CASSLEKGIAEAFF.

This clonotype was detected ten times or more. The CDR3 region is CASSLGTNNEQFF. CDR3 in DNA: TGTGCCAGCAGCTTAGGAACAAACAATGAGCAGTTCTTC. The chain joins TRBV7-2 to TRBJ2-1; D gene ambiguous. The V end lost 1 base, the J end lost 5 bases, and 6 bases lay between the germline ends. This CDR3 is built from 13 residues. In germline, CDR1 is SGHTA, CDR2 FQGNSA.